This T cell receptor beta chain was identified in a study of shared clonotypes between healthy human individuals. Across the whole study: There were three CD4 naive, three CD4 memory, two CD8 naive and one CD8 memory plates per donor.

The assay was immunoSEQ multiplex PCR, and TCRdb's table has in-frame clones only and misses some. There are some 1,100,000 clones in the sample; around 82% occur only once, and about 0.52% lies in the top ten. The sample was memory CD4+ T cells from PBMCs. Subset described: CD45RA-negative fraction. The receptor was derived from a young man in good health. Some clones in this sample may be carry-over from other donors' samples.

CDR3 sequence reads: CASSLGPEQYF. CDR3 bases: TGTGCCAGCAGCTTAGGCCCCGAGCAGTACTTC. The chain carries TRBV7-2 and TRBJ2-7; the D is unclear. Germline V gene data show CDR1 as SGHTA and CDR2 as FQGNSA. This CDR3 is built from 11 residues. Trimming pared 1 base from V and 6 bases from J, leaving 4 bases between.